This record concerns one T cell receptor (beta chain) sequence. In the original processing: Cell counts per sample came from amplifying reference gene primers. Sequenced by immunoSEQ multiplex PCR; TCRdb stores in-frame clones only, minus some. V, J and clone size are those of that table, while D and trimming were read from the DNA. The sample has some 210,000 clones; around four fifths are singletons. This CDR3 has 15 amino acids. Germline values: CDR1 PRHDT, CDR2 FYEKMQ (reference sequence). The V gene lost 5 bases and the J gene lost 7 bases, with 18 bases spanning the gap. This sample was included in a study of blood T cell repertoires in COVID-19. Turning to the study itself: Spain, Italy and the United States supplied samples that represented acute and convalescent COVID-19.

The source is a woman in her 70s with active or convalescent COVID-19. The sequenced sample consisted of peripheral blood. V is TRBV13 and J is TRBJ1-3; the D gene is possibly TRBD1 (6 bases). This chain's CDR3 is CASSQGGGRGNTIYF. The DNA of the CDR3 is TGTGCCAGCAGCCAAGGCGGGGGGCGCGGGAACACCATATATTTT.